Here is one T cell receptor beta chain with its context. Authors' processing steps: Amplification with reference gene primers provided the estimates of nucleated cell counts. Measured with immunoSEQ multiplex PCR; TCRdb has only the in-frame clones, and not every one. The DNA was the basis for D and trimming; V, J and clone size are from that table. The profile shows nearly 200,000 clones, around 89% of them singletons. These data come from a study of blood T cell repertoires in COVID-19. Study details: The samples span acute and convalescent COVID-19 from the United States, Italy and Spain. The cDNA or gDNA used as material had been derived from T cells, B-cell-depleted T cells, or PBMCs.

Cohort 3 donors counted as recovered after two negative PCRs, clearance, or resolved symptoms. Between the trimmed V and J ends, which lost 4 bases and 8 bases, there was a span of 17 bases. CDR3 length equals 15 residues. The V gene's germline CDR1 is SEHNR and CDR2 FQNEAQ (reference sequence). The chain combines TRBV7-9 with TRBJ1-4; D perhaps matches TRBD1 (5 bases). The clonotype originates from a woman younger than 30 who had recovered from COVID-19. Sequencing used PBMCs or T cells enriched from blood (not recorded which). CDR3: CASSSPGGFGEKLFF. Here the CDR3 DNA reads TGTGCCAGCAGCTCACCCGGGGGGTTTGGGGAAAAACTGTTTTTT. The full variable domain, rest sourced from reference TRBV7-9 and TRBJ1-4, is DTGVSQNPRHKITKRGQNVTFRCDPISEHNRLYWYRQTLGQGPEFLTYFQNEAQLEKSRLLSDRFSAERPKGSFSTLEIQRTEQGDSAMYLCASSSPGGFGEKLFFGSGTQLSVL.